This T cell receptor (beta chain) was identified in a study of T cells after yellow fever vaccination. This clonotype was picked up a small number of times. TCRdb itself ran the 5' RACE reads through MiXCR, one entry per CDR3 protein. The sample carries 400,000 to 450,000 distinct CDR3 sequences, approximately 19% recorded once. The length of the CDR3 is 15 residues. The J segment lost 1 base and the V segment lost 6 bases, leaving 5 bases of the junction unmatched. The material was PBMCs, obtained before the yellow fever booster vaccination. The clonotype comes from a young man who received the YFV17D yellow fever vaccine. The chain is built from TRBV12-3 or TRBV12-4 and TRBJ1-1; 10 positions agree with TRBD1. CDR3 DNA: TGTGCCAGCAGCCGAAGGACAGGGGGGAACACTGAAGCTTTCTTT. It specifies CASSRRTGGNTEAFF.